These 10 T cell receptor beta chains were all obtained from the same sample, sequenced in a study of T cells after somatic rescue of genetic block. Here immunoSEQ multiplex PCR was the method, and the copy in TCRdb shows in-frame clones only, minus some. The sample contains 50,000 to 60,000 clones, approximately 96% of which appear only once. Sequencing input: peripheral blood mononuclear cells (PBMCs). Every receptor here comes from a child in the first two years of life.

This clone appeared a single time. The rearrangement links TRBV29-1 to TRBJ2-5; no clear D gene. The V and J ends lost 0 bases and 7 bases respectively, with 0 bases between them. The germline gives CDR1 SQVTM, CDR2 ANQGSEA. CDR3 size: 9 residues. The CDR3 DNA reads TGCAGCGTTGAAGAGACCCAGTACTTC. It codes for CSVEETQYF.

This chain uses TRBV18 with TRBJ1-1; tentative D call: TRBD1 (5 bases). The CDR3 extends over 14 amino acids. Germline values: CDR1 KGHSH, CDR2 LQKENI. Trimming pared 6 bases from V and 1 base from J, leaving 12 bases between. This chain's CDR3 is CASSLWTTNTEAFF. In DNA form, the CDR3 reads TGTGCCAGCTCCCTCTGGACAACGAACACTGAAGCTTTCTTT.

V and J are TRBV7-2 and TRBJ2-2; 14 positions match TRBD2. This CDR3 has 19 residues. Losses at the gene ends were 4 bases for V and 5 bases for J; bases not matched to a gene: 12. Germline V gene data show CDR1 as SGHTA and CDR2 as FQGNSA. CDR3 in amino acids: CASSSRTSGRIRGTGELFF. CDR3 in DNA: TGTGCCAGCAGCTCCCGGACTAGCGGGAGGATTAGGGGGACCGGGGAGCTGTTTTTT.

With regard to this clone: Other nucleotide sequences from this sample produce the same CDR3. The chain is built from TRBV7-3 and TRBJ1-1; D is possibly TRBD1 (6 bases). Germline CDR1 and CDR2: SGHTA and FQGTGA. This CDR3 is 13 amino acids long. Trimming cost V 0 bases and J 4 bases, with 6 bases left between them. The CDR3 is CASSLTGGTEAFF. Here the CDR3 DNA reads TGTGCCAGCAGCTTAACAGGGGGCACTGAAGCTTTCTTT.

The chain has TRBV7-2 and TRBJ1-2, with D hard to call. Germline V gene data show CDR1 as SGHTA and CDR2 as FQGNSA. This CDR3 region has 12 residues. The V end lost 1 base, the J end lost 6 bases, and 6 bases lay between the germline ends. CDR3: CASSLGIHGYTF. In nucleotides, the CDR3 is TGTGCCAGCAGCTTAGGGATCCATGGCTACACCTTC.

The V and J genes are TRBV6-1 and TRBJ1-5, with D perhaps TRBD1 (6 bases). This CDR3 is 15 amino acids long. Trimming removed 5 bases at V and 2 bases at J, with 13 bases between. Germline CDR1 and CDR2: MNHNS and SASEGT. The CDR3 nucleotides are TGTGCCAGCAGTATGGGGGGCTGGGGCAATCAGCCCCAGCATTTT. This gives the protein CASSMGGWGNQPQHF.

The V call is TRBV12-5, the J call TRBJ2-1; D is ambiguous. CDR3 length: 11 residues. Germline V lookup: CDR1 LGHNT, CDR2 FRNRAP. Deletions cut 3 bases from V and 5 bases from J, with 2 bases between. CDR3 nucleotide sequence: TGTGCTAGTGGTTTCAACAATGAGCAGTTCTTC. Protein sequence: CASGFNNEQFF.

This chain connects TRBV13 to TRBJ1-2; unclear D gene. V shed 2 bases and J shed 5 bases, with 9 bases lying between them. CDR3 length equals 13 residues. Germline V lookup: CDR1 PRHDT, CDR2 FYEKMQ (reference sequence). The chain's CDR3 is CASSLRRFYGYTF. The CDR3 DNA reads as TGTGCCAGCAGCTTACGTAGGTTTTATGGCTACACCTTC. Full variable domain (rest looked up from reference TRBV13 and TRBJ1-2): AAGVIQSPRHLIKEKRETATLKCYPIPRHDTVYWYQQGPGQDPQFLISFYEKMQSDKGSIPDRFSAQQFSDYHSELNMSSLELGDSALYFCASSLRRFYGYTFGSGTRLTVV.

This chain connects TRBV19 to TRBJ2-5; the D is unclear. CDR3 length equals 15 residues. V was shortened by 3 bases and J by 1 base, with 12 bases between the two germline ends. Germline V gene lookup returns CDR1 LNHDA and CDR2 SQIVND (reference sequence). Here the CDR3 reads CASSIFVTAQETQYF. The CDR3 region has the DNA TGTGCCAGTAGTATCTTCGTCACAGCCCAAGAGACCCAGTACTTC.

In DNA form, the CDR3 reads TGCGCCAGCAGTCGAGAGGAGCCCACAGATACGCAGTATTTT. The encoded protein is CASSREEPTDTQYF. The chain couples TRBV23-1 to TRBJ2-3; no reliable D call. TRBV23-1 is assigned to the ORF class and has an uncertain function. Trimming took off 4 bases at V and 2 bases at J, with 10 bases between the two ends. CDR3 length: 14 amino acids.